This is a list of T cell receptor beta chains from one sample in a study of tumor-infiltrating lymphocytes in oesophageal squamous cell carcinoma. TCRdb independently ran MiXCR on the PCR reads; one entry per CDR3 protein. Of about 13,000 distinct CDR3 sequences listed, roughly 51% are singletons. Sequenced sample: blood. The receptors derive from a female donor with esophageal squamous cell carcinoma. Both conserved end residues are part of each CDR3. The D gene is left open where the match is weak. Where a row states a size, it is once, few, many or the class of an expanded clone; other rows omit it.

CDR3 DNA | CDR3 protein | J gene | D gene | clone size | V gene
TGTGCCAGCAGCTTAGGTGGGACTGAGCAGTTCTTC | CASSLGGTEQFF | TRBJ2-1 | NA | NA | TRBV7-9
TGTGCCAGCAGCTTATCTCTAGCGTGGGACAATGAGCAGTTCTTC | CASSLSLAWDNEQFF | TRBJ2-1 | NA | NA | TRBV7-3
TGTGCCAGCAGCTCACAGCAGGGGGCCAAAAACATTCAGTACTTC | CASSSQQGAKNIQYF | TRBJ2-4 | NA | NA | TRBV7-8
TGTGCCAGCAGTGAGACGGGGTTCCAAGAGACCCAGTACTTC | CASSETGFQETQYF | TRBJ2-5 | NA | few | TRBV2
TGTGCCAGCGGACCGAGAAGCGGGTTCTTC | CASGPRSGFF | TRBJ2-1 | NA | many | TRBV7-2
TGCGCCAGCAGCTTGCGGGACGGCATCTACAATGAGCAGTTCTTC | CASSLRDGIYNEQFF | TRBJ2-1 | NA | NA | TRBV5-1
TGTGCCAGCAGCTCTGGGCGACTAAGCTCCAATGAGCAGTTCTTC | CASSSGRLSSNEQFF | TRBJ2-1 | NA | NA | TRBV7-2
TGTGCCAGCAGTGTTCAACGACAGGCACTTAACTCCTACGAGCAGTACTTT | CASSVQRQALNSYEQYF | TRBJ1-6 | NA | NA | TRBV6-4
TGTGCCAGCAGCCCGCTGAACTCCTACGAGCAGTACTTC | CASSPLNSYEQYF | TRBJ2-7 | NA | many | TRBV7-9
TGTGCCAGCAGTGTCCGAAGTCGGACAGGGCTTTCAATTATCAATGAGCAGTTCTTC | CASSVRSRTGLSIINEQFF | TRBJ2-1 | TRBD1 | NA | TRBV6-6
TGTGCCAGCAGCTTAGCTCGGGGAATAGGGACCCAGTACTTC | CASSLARGIGTQYF | TRBJ2-5 | NA | NA | TRBV7-2
TGTGCCAGCAGTTACGGGGTTCAGCCCCAGCATTTT | CASSYGVQPQHF | TRBJ1-5 | NA | many | TRBV6-6
TGTGCCAGCAGCCCCGGGTATAGCACAGATACGCAGTATTTT | CASSPGYSTDTQYF | TRBJ2-3 | NA | NA | TRBV11-2
TGTGCCAGCAGCTTAGATAGGACAGGGGTGGACGAGCAGTACTTC | CASSLDRTGVDEQYF | TRBJ2-7 | TRBD1 | NA | TRBV7-8
TGTGCCAGCAGCTTAGCCACGGCTAGCGGGAGCAATGAGCAGTACTTC | CASSLATASGSNEQYF | TRBJ2-7 | TRBD2 | NA | TRBV7-6
TGTGCCATCAGTGAGCTACAGGAAGAGACCCAGTACTTC | CAISELQEETQYF | TRBJ2-5 | NA | NA | TRBV10-3
TGTGCCAGCAGCCGGGACAGGACCTACGAGCAGTACTTC | CASSRDRTYEQYF | TRBJ2-7 | TRBD1 | NA | TRBV2
TGTGCCAGCAGCTTTTTCGTTAGAGAGACCCAGTACTTC | CASSFFVRETQYF | TRBJ2-5 | NA | NA | TRBV7-8
TGTGCCAGCAGCTTGGGGACTTTTGAGGAGACCCAGTACTTC | CASSLGTFEETQYF | TRBJ2-5 | NA | medium-sized | TRBV5-4
TGTGCCAGCAGCTTCGACAGGGACAATGAGCAGTACTTC | CASSFDRDNEQYF | TRBJ2-5 | TRBD1 | NA | TRBV7-6
TGTGCCAGCAGTGGGGGACCCGGGGCCAACGTCCTGACTTTC | CASSGGPGANVLTF | TRBJ2-6 | NA | few | TRBV12-3/TRBV12-4
TGTGCCAGCTCACGGACAGATGAGCAGTTCTTC | CASSRTDEQFF | TRBJ2-1 | NA | few | TRBV18
TGTGCCATCAGTGAGTCTGAGGAGGACATTCAGTACTTC | CAISESEEDIQYF | TRBJ2-4 | NA | once | TRBV10-3
TGCGCCAGCAGCTTGCAGGGGACAGAGATATACGAGCAGTACTTC | CASSLQGTEIYEQYF | TRBJ2-7 | TRBD1 | many | TRBV5-1
TGTGCCAGCAGCTCCCCCCGGGACTACGGGAGCTACTCCTACGAGCAGTACTTC | CASSSPRDYGSYSYEQYF | TRBJ2-7 | TRBD2 | NA | TRBV7-2
TGCAGTGCTGAGGGCGCCCGTGAGCAGTTCTTC | CSAEGAREQFF | TRBJ2-1 | NA | NA | TRBV20-1
TGTGCCATCAGCGTCCGGGACAACCAGTCACCCCTCCACTTT | CAISVRDNQSPLHF | TRBJ1-6 | NA | once | TRBV10-3
TGTGCCAGCAGGTTAGATCTCACTGGGGCCAACGTCCTGACTTTC | CASRLDLTGANVLTF | TRBJ2-6 | NA | NA | TRBV7-3
TGTGCCAGCAGCCTGAGAGGCGGGAGGGACAATGAGCAGTACTTC | CASSLRGGRDNEQYF | TRBJ2-7 | TRBD2 | NA | TRBV7-3
TGTGCCAGTAGCCCCGGGGGGACAGGGTCGATCGAGCAGTACTTC | CASSPGGTGSIEQYF | TRBJ2-7 | TRBD1 | NA | TRBV19
TGTGCCAGCAGCCCGGACAGGGTGGTTGGCACAGATACGCAGTATTTT | CASSPDRVVGTDTQYF | TRBJ2-3 | TRBD1 | NA | TRBV7-3
TGTGCCAGCAGCTTAGTAAGCTGGGAGACCCAGTACTTC | CASSLVSWETQYF | TRBJ2-5 | NA | many | TRBV7-6
TGTGCCAGCAGACCCGGGACAGGGGGGGGAAATGAGCAGTTCTTC | CASRPGTGGGNEQFF | TRBJ2-1 | TRBD1 | NA | TRBV7-2
TGTGCCAGCAGCTTAGTCTTGAGGGGGAGGCGTCACTACGAGCAGTACTTC | CASSLVLRGRRHYEQYF | TRBJ2-7 | NA | medium-sized | TRBV11-2